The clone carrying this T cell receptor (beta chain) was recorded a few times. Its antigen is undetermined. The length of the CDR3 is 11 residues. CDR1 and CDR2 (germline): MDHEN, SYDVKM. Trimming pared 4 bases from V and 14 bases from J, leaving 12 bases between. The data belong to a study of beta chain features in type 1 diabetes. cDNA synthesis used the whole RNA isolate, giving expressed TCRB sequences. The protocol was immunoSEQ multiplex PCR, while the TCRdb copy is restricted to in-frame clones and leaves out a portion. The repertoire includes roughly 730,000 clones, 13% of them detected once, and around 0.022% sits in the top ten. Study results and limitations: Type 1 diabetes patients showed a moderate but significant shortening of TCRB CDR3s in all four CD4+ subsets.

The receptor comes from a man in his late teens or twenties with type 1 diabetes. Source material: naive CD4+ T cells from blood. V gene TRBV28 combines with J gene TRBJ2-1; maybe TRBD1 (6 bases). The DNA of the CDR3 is TGTGCCAGCAGTTCCCCCGGGACAAAGTTCTTC. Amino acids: CASSSPGTKFF. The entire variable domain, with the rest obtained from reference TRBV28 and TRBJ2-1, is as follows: DVKVTQSSRYLVKRTGEKVFLECVQDMDHENMFWYRQDPGLGLRLIYFSYDVKMKEKGDIPEGYSVSREKKERFSLILESASTNQTSMYLCASSSPGTKFFGPGTRLTVL.